A selection of T cell receptor beta chains follows, all from one sample in a study of blood T cells in healthy people across ages. MiXCR was run by TCRdb on the 5' RACE reads, yielding one entry per CDR3 protein. The sample has over a million distinct CDR3 sequences; 35% to 55% are singletons. The sequenced material came from blood. These receptor sequences come from a woman aged 60-75 years in good health. Each CDR3 is given with its conserved first and last residue. A D gene is named only where the DNA matches it firmly. Not all rows give a size; the values are once, few, many and, for expanded clones, a class.

cdr3_aa	cdr3_nt	d_call	v_call	clone_size	j_call
CSVRGGSRGSYNEQFF	TGCAGCGTCCGGGGGGGTAGTCGTGGCTCCTACAATGAGCAGTTCTTC	TRBD2	TRBV29-1	-	TRBJ2-1
CASSQGSRGYYEQYF	TGTGCCAGCAGCCAAGGAAGCCGGGGTTACTATGAGCAGTACTTC	-	TRBV4-2	-	TRBJ2-7
CASSMGQQVYEQYF	TGTGCCAGCAGCATGGGACAGCAAGTCTACGAGCAGTACTTC	TRBD1	TRBV6-1	few	TRBJ2-7
CATSRVGSGETQYF	TGTGCCACCAGCAGAGTAGGGAGTGGGGAGACCCAGTACTTC	-	TRBV15	-	TRBJ2-5
CALRWTGYTDTQYF	TGTGCCCTCCGTTGGACAGGGTACACAGATACGCAGTATTTT	TRBD1	TRBV12-3/TRBV12-4	-	TRBJ2-3
CSVVKPQGNTEAFF	TGCAGCGTAGTAAAGCCCCAGGGAAACACTGAAGCTTTCTTT	-	TRBV29-1	-	TRBJ1-1
CASSYTAIYEQYF	TGTGCCAGCAGTTACACAGCAATCTACGAGCAGTACTTC	-	TRBV6-2/TRBV6-3	few	TRBJ2-7
CSARDAGQRDTQYF	TGCAGTGCTAGAGACGCAGGGCAGAGGGATACGCAGTATTTT	-	TRBV20-1	-	TRBJ2-3
CASSVRALWGNEQFF	TGTGCCAGCAGTGTCAGGGCCTTGTGGGGCAATGAGCAGTTCTTC	-	TRBV27	-	TRBJ2-1
CASRGGLATNVLTF	TGCGCCAGCAGGGGGGGGTTAGCGACCAACGTCCTGACTTTC	TRBD2	TRBV5-1	-	TRBJ2-6
CSASGTGTYEQYF	TGCAGTGCGTCCGGGACAGGGACCTACGAGCAGTACTTC	TRBD1	TRBV20-1	-	TRBJ2-7
CSVVYQGVIGTEAFF	TGCAGCGTTGTCTACCAGGGAGTCATTGGGACTGAAGCTTTCTTT	-	TRBV29-1	-	TRBJ1-1
CASSVSSGSGEQFF	TGTGCCAGCAGCGTAAGCAGCGGGAGTGGCGAGCAGTTCTTC	TRBD2	TRBV9	few	TRBJ2-1
CASSQGTGATEAFF	TGCGCCAGCAGCCAAGGGACAGGGGCTACTGAAGCTTTCTTT	TRBD1	TRBV4-1	-	TRBJ1-1
CASSYGGLAGSGTGELFF	TGTGCCAGCAGTTACGGTGGACTAGCGGGATCGGGGACCGGGGAGCTGTTTTTT	TRBD2	TRBV6-5	-	TRBJ2-2
CTTSDRRAGESKDTQYF	TGTACCACCAGTGACCGACGAGCGGGAGAGAGTAAAGATACGCAGTATTTT	TRBD2	TRBV24-1	-	TRBJ2-3
CASSLASWGSSLHF	TGCGCCAGCAGCTTGGCAAGTTGGGGCTCATCCCTCCACTTT	-	TRBV5-1	-	TRBJ1-6
CASSAGPGETQYF	TGTGCCAGCAGTGCTGGGCCAGGGGAGACCCAGTACTTC	-	TRBV2	-	TRBJ2-5
CASNLAGASGELFF	TGTGCCAGCAATCTAGCGGGAGCTTCCGGGGAGCTGTTTTTT	TRBD2	TRBV28	-	TRBJ2-2
CASSLGSGAADTDTQYF	TGCGCCAGCAGTTTAGGGTCCGGGGCCGCAGACACAGATACGCAGTATTTT	-	TRBV27	-	TRBJ2-3
CASSPIGGLTSGFDEQYF	TGTGCCAGCAGTCCGATAGGAGGCCTGACTAGCGGTTTCGACGAGCAGTACTTC	TRBD2	TRBV25-1	-	TRBJ2-7
CASSVTGYSGGYTF	TGTGCCAGCAGTGTAACAGGGTATTCGGGAGGCTACACCTTC	-	TRBV12-3/TRBV12-4	few	TRBJ1-2
CASRPRGGQDEQYF	TGTGCCAGCAGGCCTCGGGGAGGTCAGGACGAGCAGTACTTC	-	TRBV6-2/TRBV6-3	-	TRBJ2-7
CATTRGASNQPQHF	TGTGCCACGACCAGGGGGGCGAGCAATCAGCCCCAGCATTTT	TRBD1	TRBV10-3	-	TRBJ1-5
CASSEEVRYIGALHF	TGTGCCAGCAGCGAAGAGGTCCGGTATATTGGGGCCCTCCACTTT	-	TRBV7-9	-	TRBJ1-6
CASSQDRDRAYNEQFF	TGTGCCAGCAGCCAGGACAGGGACAGGGCCTACAATGAGCAGTTCTTC	TRBD1	TRBV3-1	-	TRBJ2-1
CSAPGLTKDNSPLHF	TGCAGTGCACCCGGGCTTACTAAGGATAATTCACCCCTCCACTTT	-	TRBV20-1	-	TRBJ1-6